This T cell receptor beta chain was obtained from a study of CD8 T cells in ankylosing spondylitis. Turning to this clonotype: Its specificity is unknown.

Per germline, CDR1 KGHSH and CDR2 LQKENI. There are 16 residues in the CDR3. The ends were cut back, 1 base at V and 1 base at J, with 10 bases in the middle. Researchers built TCR beta libraries using quantitative 5'-RACE with molecular barcodes. MiXCR was run by TCRdb on the 5' RACE reads, yielding one entry per CDR3 protein. The sample consists of about 440,000 distinct CDR3 sequences, 15% to 20% of them appearing once. Study-level points and caveats: For ankylosing spondylitis blood, a TCR beta motif of 8 or 9 highly homologous variants appeared characteristic.

The rearrangement joins TRBV18 to TRBJ2-2; D may be TRBD1 or TRBD2 (5 bases each). The sample comprised blood, either unsorted or a sorted T cell fraction (not recorded which). The TCR sequence derives from a male donor with ankylosing spondylitis. The CDR3 sequence: CASSPQQGRNTGELFF. The DNA for the CDR3 is TGTGCCAGCTCACCACAGCAGGGACGGAACACCGGGGAGCTGTTTTTT.